This TCR beta chain was profiled in a study of molecular identifiers for immune sequencing clone quantification. This clonotype was detected only a few times. Its antigen is not identified. Broader study findings: In naive cells, under 1% of molecules belonged to clones above 20 RNA copies, against over 99% in effector cells. Clone sizes could be underestimated for highly expanded clones when identical TCR molecules share a barcode.

The authors sorted naive CD8 T cells as CD8+CD4-CCR7+CD45RA+. Methods described previously were used for bulk TCR libraries, and listed TCR primers were applied. TCRdb analysed the PCR reads with MiXCR anew, one entry per CDR3 protein. The sample has a few hundred thousand distinct CDR3 sequences, over 20% seen once. V lost 6 bases to trimming and J lost 0 bases; unmatched junction nucleotides: 6. CDR1 SEHNR and CDR2 FQNEAQ come from the germline V gene (reference sequence). The length of the CDR3 is 16 residues. The TCR originated in a human donor in good health. Some libraries in this study had Jurkat cell RNA spiked in. The chain carries TRBV7-9 and TRBJ2-7, with TRBD2 identical over 12 bases. The specimen was naive CD8+ T cells from blood, with Jurkat cell RNA spiked in. Sample subset: FACS-sorted CD8+CD4-CCR7+CD45RA+ naive T cells. CDR3 sequence reads: CASRATSGGTSYEQYF. The CDR3 DNA follows: TGTGCCAGCAGAGCCACTAGCGGGGGGACCTCCTACGAGCAGTACTTC.